Shown below are 21 T cell receptor beta chains from a single sample sequenced in a study of cytomegalovirus exposure and HLA in healthy donors. Both 60 Vbeta primers and 13 Jbeta primers went into the PCR. Using immunoSEQ multiplex PCR, the repertoire was profiled, and TCRdb retains in-frame clones only, with some absent. The table has about 150,000 clones, more than 60% seen once. The sample was PBMCs. The receptor set was obtained from a woman between 35 and 50 years old in good health and CMV-seronegative.

This rearrangement joins TRBV29-1 to TRBJ2-7; D gene uncertain. Trimming cost V 4 bases and J 5 bases, with 6 bases left between them. CDR1 and CDR2 from the germline V gene are SQVTM and ANQGSEA. The CDR3 extends over 10 amino acids. For the CDR3, the DNA is TGCAGCGTTGGTCGGGACGAGCAGTACTTC. As protein: CSVGRDEQYF.

The chain recombines TRBV5-6 with TRBJ1-2; no firm D call. This CDR3 has 13 residues. The ends were cut back, 2 bases at V and 3 bases at J, with 8 bases in the middle. Looked up from germline, CDR1 is SGHDT and CDR2 is YYEEEE. The CDR3 coding sequence is TGTGCCAGCAGCTTTCGAAGCTACTATGGCTACACCTTC. This gives the protein CASSFRSYYGYTF.

This chain joins TRBV5-1 and TRBJ2-7, with D possibly TRBD2 on 5 matching bases. Per the germline V gene, CDR1 is SGHRS and CDR2 is YFSETQ. The CDR3 is 15 amino acids. Trimming removed 3 bases at V and 0 bases at J, with 13 bases between. CDR3 sequence (DNA): TGCGCCAGCAGCTCCTCTGGACTTAGCTCCTACGAGCAGTACTTC. Protein product: CASSSSGLSSYEQYF.

The chain uses TRBV6-1 and TRBJ1-1; TRBD1 agrees at 7 bases. Germline values: CDR1 MNHNS, CDR2 SASEGT. V was clipped by 1 base and J by 7 bases; unmatched bases: 3. CDR3 length: 13 residues. The CDR3 DNA reads TGTGCCAGCAGTGAAGGGGGACAGCTTGAAGCTTTCTTT. It specifies CASSEGGQLEAFF.

V is TRBV7-6 and J is TRBJ2-7, with 11 positions matching TRBD2. The CDR3 totals 16 residues. Germline values: CDR1 SGHVS, CDR2 FNYEAQ. Losses at the gene ends were 1 base for V and 4 bases for J; bases not matched to a gene: 6. DNA for the CDR3: TGTGCCAGCAGCTTAGGACTAGCGGGATCCTATTACGAGCAGTACTTC. Translating it yields CASSLGLAGSYYEQYF.

This clone occurred once. The chain combines TRBV5-1 with TRBJ1-1; D uncertain. Trimming cost V 2 bases and J 2 bases, with 10 bases left between them. This CDR3 contains 14 residues. Per germline, CDR1 SGHRS and CDR2 YFSETQ. Here the CDR3 DNA reads TGCGCCAGCAGCTTCCGCAGCGCCAACACTGAAGCTTTCTTT. Encoded protein: CASSFRSANTEAFF.

The J gene is TRBJ1-2, the V gene TRBV30, with 7 nucleotides matching TRBD1. V was pared by 4 bases and J by 8 bases, with 4 bases of the junction left unmatched. CDR1 is GTSNPN and CDR2 is SVGIG in the germline V gene (reference sequence). The CDR3 length is 11 residues. The chain's CDR3 is CAWITGAGYTF. In nucleotides, the CDR3 is TGTGCCTGGATCACAGGGGCAGGCTACACCTTC.

The chain is built from TRBV6-4 and TRBJ1-1, with 7 bases that match TRBD1. With 5 bases clipped from V and 9 bases from J, the junction kept 12 bases outside the gene matches. The CDR3 is made up of 14 amino acids. Germline lookup yields CDR1 MRHNA and CDR2 SNTAGT. CDR3 region: CASSLTGTAKQAFF. CDR3 nucleotide sequence: TGTGCCAGCAGTCTGACCGGGACAGCAAAGCAAGCTTTCTTT.

The V call is TRBV5-1, the J call TRBJ1-1; D gene uncertain. CDR3 length: 14 residues. V lost 3 bases, J lost 0 bases, and 9 bases lay in between. Germline CDR1 SGHRS, CDR2 YFSETQ. CDR3 in amino acids: CASSSPIVNTEAFF. CDR3 nucleotide sequence: TGCGCCAGCAGCTCCCCTATCGTGAACACTGAAGCTTTCTTT.

The count of this clone is one. This chain connects TRBV4-2 to TRBJ2-7; TRBD1 aligns across 9 bases. Trimming took 1 base from V and 5 from J; bases not matched to a gene: 15. The V gene's germline CDR1 is LGHNA and CDR2 YNFKEQ. This CDR3 region has 18 residues. The CDR3 nucleotides read TGTGCCAGCAGCCAAGGGGTCCCGAACCGGGACAGGGTCCACGAGCAGTACTTC. Protein: CASSQGVPNRDRVHEQYF.

This sequence joins TRBV7-2 and TRBJ1-2, with D unresolved. The CDR3 loop spans 14 amino acids. Germline V gene sequence: CDR1 SGHTA, CDR2 FQGNSA. The V gene lost 5 bases and the J gene lost 2 bases, with 12 bases spanning the gap. CDR3 nucleotide sequence: TGTGCCAGCAGCCCGGCAGGAGGGAACTATGGCTACACCTTC. Protein sequence: CASSPAGGNYGYTF.

The CDR3 spells CASSPALLGQGSYNEQFF. The CDR3 DNA reads as TGCGCCAGCAGCCCAGCCCTTTTGGGACAAGGAAGTTACAATGAGCAGTTCTTC. The rearrangement uses TRBV4-1 and TRBJ2-1; tentative D call: TRBD1 (6 bases). The CDR3 has 18 residues. In germline, CDR1 is MGHRA, CDR2 YSYEKL. V dropped 4 bases and J dropped 4 bases, with 23 bases sitting between them.

The chain joins TRBV6-5 to TRBJ1-2; D may be TRBD1 (6 bases). This CDR3 region has 13 residues. The germline V and J ends were trimmed by 0 bases and 7 bases, with 9 bases remaining between them. Germline CDR1 reads MNHEY; CDR2 reads SVGAGI. In DNA form, the CDR3 reads TGTGCCAGCAGTTACTCGATAGGGGGTGGCTACACCTTC. Translating it yields CASSYSIGGGYTF.

The rearrangement joins TRBV5-4 to TRBJ2-2, with 8 bases identical to TRBD2. This CDR3 region has 16 residues. V shed 4 bases and J 3 bases; nucleotides not matched to a gene: 8. Germline CDR1 is SGHNT and CDR2 is YYREEE (reference sequence). The CDR3 region is CASSPRRGDDTGELFF. Here the CDR3 DNA reads TGTGCCAGCAGCCCCCGGCGGGGGGACGACACCGGGGAGCTGTTTTTT.

This clone showed up just once. The V and J genes are TRBV5-4 and TRBJ2-5, with D possibly matching TRBD2 (6 bases). This CDR3 region has 14 residues. CDR1 and CDR2 from the germline V gene are SGHNT and YYREEE (reference sequence). Trimming shortened V by 6 bases and J by 2 bases, and 14 bases separated the two germline ends. CDR3 in DNA: TGTGCCAGCACCAACCTGGGGGGACAAGAGACCCAGTACTTC. This translates into CASTNLGGQETQYF. The full variable domain, in which reference TRBV5-4 and TRBJ2-5 provide the parts outside the CDR3, is ETGVTQSPTHLIKTRGQQVTLRCSSQSGHNTVSWYQQALGQGPQFIFQYYREEENGRGNFPPRFSGLQFPNYSSELNVNALELDDSALYLCASTNLGGQETQYFGPGTRLLVL.

The J gene is TRBJ1-2, the V gene TRBV29-1, with D unclear. Germline CDR1 reads SQVTM; CDR2 reads ANQGSEA. V shed 5 bases and J shed 6 bases, with 13 bases lying between them. The CDR3 contains 12 residues. This CDR3 reads CSVYLNSDGYTF. Here the CDR3 DNA reads TGCAGCGTTTACCTCAACTCGGATGGCTACACCTTC.

This clone was observed once. The CDR3 region is CASSLGGLGTEAFF. The CDR3 nucleotides are TGTGCCAGCAGTTTAGGGGGCCTGGGAACTGAAGCTTTCTTT. The rearrangement links TRBV28 to TRBJ1-1, with a weak D call TRBD1 (6 bases). The CDR3 has 14 amino acids. Trimming took off 2 bases at V and 5 bases at J, with 12 bases between the two ends. Germline values: CDR1 MDHEN, CDR2 SYDVKM.

This clone was counted once. The chain carries TRBV6-1 and TRBJ1-2, with D possibly TRBD1 on 6 matching bases. The CDR3 runs 14 residues. Germline V gives CDR1 MNHNS, CDR2 SASEGT. The germline V and J ends were trimmed by 5 bases and 1 base, with 11 bases remaining between them. The CDR3 region is CASSRTDRNYGYTF. The DNA of the CDR3 is TGTGCCAGCAGTCGGACAGACCGTAACTATGGCTACACCTTC.

As DNA, the CDR3 is TGCGCCAGCAGCCCAGGACAGGGGATGAACACTGAAGCTTTCTTT. It codes for CASSPGQGMNTEAFF. The chain couples TRBV4-1 to TRBJ1-1, with 9 nucleotides matching TRBD1. V shed 4 bases and J 0 bases; nucleotides not matched to a gene: 3. The CDR3 length is 15 residues. Germline V gene data show CDR1 as MGHRA and CDR2 as YSYEKL.

The chain links TRBV28 to TRBJ2-1, with 8 bases fitting TRBD1. The CDR3 covers 13 residues. Trimming removed 5 bases from V and 12 bases from J; junction bases left unmatched: 9. The germline gives CDR1 MDHEN, CDR2 SYDVKM. CDR3 nucleotide sequence: TGTGCCAGCAGTCCCCCGGACAGGGTAGGGCAGTTCTTC. Translated: CASSPPDRVGQFF.

This clone has only one observation. This chain links TRBV19 with TRBJ2-7, with a weak D call TRBD1 (6 bases). Trimming removed 6 bases from V and 4 bases from J, with 13 bases in between. CDR1 is LNHDA, CDR2 SQIVND, per germline (reference sequence). The CDR3 spans 13 residues. The CDR3 DNA is TGTGCCAGTAGGCGGCAGGACAGTTACGAGCAGTACTTC. This gives the protein CASRRQDSYEQYF.